The T cell receptor (beta chain) under discussion was sequenced for a study of beta chain features in type 1 diabetes (dated by TCRdb to 2017 to 2018). Turning to the overall study: No differences in mean age, gender distribution, total cell number or subset yield were found between patients and healthy donors. A total of approximately 99,000,000 sorted cells were examined across all samples, and RNA yield correlated strongly with the number of cells per subset. The study compared TCRB repertoires of sorted circulating CD4+ T cell subsets between recently diagnosed type 1 diabetes patients and matched healthy donors. Whereas all 28 donors provided naive and central memory subsets, regulatory and stem cell-like memory subsets were isolated from just 8 patients and roughly eight healthy donors. Overall study results and their limits: At VDJ recombination sites, patients with type 1 diabetes made fewer insertions and deleted more nucleotides, a pattern implying thymic rearrangement abnormalities. A moderate but significant shortening of TCRB CDR3 length was observed in type 1 diabetes patients in all four CD4+ subsets. HLA sub-analyses involved small numbers of individuals, so any influence of HLA type on TCRB rearrangement remained unresolved. PCR might favor shorter templates, but patient and control samples were amplified and corrected together, so any skew would affect both groups equally. Because cDNA was sequenced instead of genomic DNA, activated cells with high expression could be over-represented, although the groups did not differ in activation or CD3 levels. Naive, central memory and regulatory TCRB repertoires appeared to be more alike among patients than among healthy donors.

Each donor gave one peripheral blood draw, roughly 120 mL on average, collected into heparinised tubes. A BD FACSAria II and a panel including CD45RO, CCR7, CD25, CD127, CD95 and CD27 were used to sort naive, central memory, regulatory and stem cell-like memory CD4+ T cells. Every sorted population had a purity above 95%. PBMCs were separated immediately by Lymphoprep density gradient centrifugation and were stained directly, without being cultured. So that batch effects would be minimized, each experiment stained and sorted samples in pairs, pairing one healthy donor with one patient. The table lists this clone with a few counts. Its antigen remains unidentified. Base qualities are not recorded, but no much larger clone differs from it by a single base. Based on the germline V gene (reference sequence), the CDR1 and CDR2 sequences are GTSNPN and SVGIG. Measured from the cysteine to the phenylalanine, the CDR3 is 14 residues long. Just the 42-base CDR3 DNA is kept, in frame starting at base 1. Germline trimming amounts to 3 bases on V and 6 bases on J, with 9 as the count of junction bases outside the gene matches.

The entire amount of isolated RNA was reverse transcribed using the High Capacity cDNA Reverse Transcription Kit, so the sequenced TCRB transcripts were expressed ones. Deep immunoSEQ sequencing was applied to naive, central memory and regulatory T cell samples, giving an average of about 3.6 million total reads per sample. After sorted cells were lysed in RLT buffer, RNA was extracted with DNase-treated RNeasy Micro or Mini kits, with the choice depending on cell number. To prevent cross-contamination, every cell subset was processed on its own, while patient and healthy donor samples were processed together. TCRB sequences were amplified from cDNA with the immunoSEQ multiplex PCR, producing 87-bp fragments spanning the CDR3 region. The amplicons were sequenced using the Illumina HiSeq platform. Per the original workflow: Synthetic template baselines were used to correct PCR bias computationally, reads within Hamming distance 2 were collapsed together, and singletons that could not be merged were discarded. Reads were aligned to IMGT to assign V, D and J genes, CDR3 length, and insertions or deletions at six rearrangement sites. Within each subset, clonotype counts were normalized to sorted cell number, and only after that were true diversity and Gini coefficients computed with the tcR R package. The overlap coefficient, calculated on TCRB nucleotide sequences, was used to measure repertoire sharing. This immuneACCESS table, as held by TCRdb, lists in-frame sequences with V and J called but not all clones. Of the missing ones, under half trace to an unresolved V gene in checked studies; the others have no known cause. The V and J calls and clone size are taken from that table; D and trimming were inferred from the DNA. The sample profile shows about 160,000 clones; 7.5% to 10% of them were found once. About 2.5% of the sample lies in the top ten.

Sequencing used central memory CD4+ T cells from blood. The chain links TRBV30 with TRBJ1-1, and TRBD1 matches 8 of the central bases. This TCR came from a young woman in good health. DNA sequence: TGTGCCTGGAGATCGCGAGACAGGGGACCTGAAGCTTTCTTT. This yields the protein CAWRSRDRGPEAFF.